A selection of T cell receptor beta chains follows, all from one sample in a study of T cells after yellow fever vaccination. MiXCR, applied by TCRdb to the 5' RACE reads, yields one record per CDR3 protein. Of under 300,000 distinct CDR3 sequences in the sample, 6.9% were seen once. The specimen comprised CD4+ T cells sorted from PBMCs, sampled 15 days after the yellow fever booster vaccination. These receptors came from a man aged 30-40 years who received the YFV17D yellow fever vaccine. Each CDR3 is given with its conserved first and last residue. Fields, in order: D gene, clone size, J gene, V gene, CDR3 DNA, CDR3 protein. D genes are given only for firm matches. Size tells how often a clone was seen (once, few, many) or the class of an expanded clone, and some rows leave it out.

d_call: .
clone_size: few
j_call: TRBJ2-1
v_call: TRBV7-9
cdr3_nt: TGTGCCAGCAGTGACTTGGGCTCCTACAATGAGCAGTTCTTC
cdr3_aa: CASSDLGSYNEQFF

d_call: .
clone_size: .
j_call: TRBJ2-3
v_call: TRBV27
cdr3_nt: TGTGCCAGCAGCCTCCCGTCTAATACGCAGTATTTT
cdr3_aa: CASSLPSNTQYF

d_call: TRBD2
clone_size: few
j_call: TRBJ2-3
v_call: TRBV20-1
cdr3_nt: TGCAGTGCTAGATCCTCTGTCCACACTAGCGCTACGCCCCGCCAATCCACAGATACGCAGTATTTT
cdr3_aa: CSARSSVHTSATPRQSTDTQYF

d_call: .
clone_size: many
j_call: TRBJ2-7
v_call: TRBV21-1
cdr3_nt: TGTGCCAGCAGCCTCCGAGGACTAGCGGGACTGTACGAGCAGTACTTC
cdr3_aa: CASSLRGLAGLYEQYF

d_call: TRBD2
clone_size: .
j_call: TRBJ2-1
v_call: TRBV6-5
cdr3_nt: TGTGCCAGCACCGCTTTGGGTAGCGGGACCTTACGGGAGCAGTTCTTC
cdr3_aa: CASTALGSGTLREQFF

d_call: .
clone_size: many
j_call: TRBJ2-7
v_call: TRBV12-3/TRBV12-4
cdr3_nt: TGTGCCAGCAGTTTGGTCGGGGGTGAGCAGTACTTC
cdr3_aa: CASSLVGGEQYF

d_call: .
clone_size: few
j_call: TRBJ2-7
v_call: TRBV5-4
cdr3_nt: TGTGCCACCAAAGGACAGCTCTACGGCACCTACGAGCAGTACTTC
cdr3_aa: CATKGQLYGTYEQYF

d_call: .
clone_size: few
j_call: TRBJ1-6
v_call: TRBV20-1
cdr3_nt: TGCAGTGCTACAGCCCCGGGGCGGGCTAATAATTCACCCCTCCACTTT
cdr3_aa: CSATAPGRANNSPLHF

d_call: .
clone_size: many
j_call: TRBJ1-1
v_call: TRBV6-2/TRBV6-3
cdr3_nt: TGTGCCAGCAGTTTTTACACTGAAGCTTTCTTT
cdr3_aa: CASSFYTEAFF

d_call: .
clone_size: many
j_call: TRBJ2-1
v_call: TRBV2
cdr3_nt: TGTGCCAGCAACCAGGGGTTTAGCTACAATGAGCAGTTCTTC
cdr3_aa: CASNQGFSYNEQFF

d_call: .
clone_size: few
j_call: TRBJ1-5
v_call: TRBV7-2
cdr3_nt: TGTGCCAGCAGCTTTCCCCCAGGGGCCAATCAGCCCCAGCATTTT
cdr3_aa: CASSFPPGANQPQHF

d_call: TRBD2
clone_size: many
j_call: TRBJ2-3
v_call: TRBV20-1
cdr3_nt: TGCAGTGCTATGAGACTAGCGGGGAGCACAGATACGCAGTATTTT
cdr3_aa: CSAMRLAGSTDTQYF

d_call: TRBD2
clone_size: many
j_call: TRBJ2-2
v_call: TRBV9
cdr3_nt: TGTGCCAGCAGCGTTGGGACTAGCGGGATCTCCGGGGAGCTGTTTTTT
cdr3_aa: CASSVGTSGISGELFF

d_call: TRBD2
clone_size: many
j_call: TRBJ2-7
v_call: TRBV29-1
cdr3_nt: TGCAGCCTACGCCCGACTAGCGGGAGCTACGAGCAGTACTTC
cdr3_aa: CSLRPTSGSYEQYF

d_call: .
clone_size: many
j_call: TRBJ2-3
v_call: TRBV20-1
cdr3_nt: TGCAGTGCGAAGGTAGCGGGCACAGATACGCAGTATTTT
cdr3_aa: CSAKVAGTDTQYF

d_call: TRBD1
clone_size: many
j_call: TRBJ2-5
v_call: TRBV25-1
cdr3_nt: TGTGCCAGCAGTCTTGGGACAGGGAAGACCCAGTACTTC
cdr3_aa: CASSLGTGKTQYF

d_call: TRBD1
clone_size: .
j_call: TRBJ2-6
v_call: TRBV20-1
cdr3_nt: TGCAGTGCTAGGGCTGCCGGGACAGACTTTAGCTCTGGGGCCAACGTCCTGACTTTC
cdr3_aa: CSARAAGTDFSSGANVLTF

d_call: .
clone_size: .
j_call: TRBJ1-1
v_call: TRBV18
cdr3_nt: TGTGCCAGCTCACCAGCGGGGGGTGGTGTGAACACTGAAGCTTTCTTT
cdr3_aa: CASSPAGGGVNTEAFF

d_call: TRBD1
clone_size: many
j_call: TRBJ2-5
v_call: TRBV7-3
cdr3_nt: TGTGCCAGCAGCTTAACAGGGGGCGTAGGGTTGGACGAGACCCAGTACTTC
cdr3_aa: CASSLTGGVGLDETQYF

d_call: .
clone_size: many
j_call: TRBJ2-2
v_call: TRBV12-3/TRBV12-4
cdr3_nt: TGTGCCAGCACCGGGACCTGGGAGCTGTTTTTT
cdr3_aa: CASTGTWELFF

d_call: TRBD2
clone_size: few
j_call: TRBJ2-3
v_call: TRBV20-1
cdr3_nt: TGCAGTGCTAGACCTCCTACGGGAGGGCCCCCAGATACGCAGTATTTT
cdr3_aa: CSARPPTGGPPDTQYF

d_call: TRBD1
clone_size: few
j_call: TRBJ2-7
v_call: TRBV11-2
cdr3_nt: TGTGCCAGCAGCCGAACGAGGACAGGATACGAGCAGTACTTC
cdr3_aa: CASSRTRTGYEQYF

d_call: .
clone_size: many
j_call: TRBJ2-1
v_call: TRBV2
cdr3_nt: TGTGCCACGAAACAGGACAGAAACAATGAGCAGTTCTTC
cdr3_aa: CATKQDRNNEQFF

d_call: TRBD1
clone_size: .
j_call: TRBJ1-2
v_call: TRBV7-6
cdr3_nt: TGTGCCAGCAGCTTAGTCCCGGGACAGGGTGAAAGTGGCTACACCTTC
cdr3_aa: CASSLVPGQGESGYTF

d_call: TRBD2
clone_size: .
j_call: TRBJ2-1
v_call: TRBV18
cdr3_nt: TGTGCCAGCTCACCAGCCGGACTAGCGGGAGCGCAGTTCTTC
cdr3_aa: CASSPAGLAGAQFF

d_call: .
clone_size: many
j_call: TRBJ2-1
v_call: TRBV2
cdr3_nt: TGTGCCAGCAGTGGGCAAGAATTATACTCCCCCAATGAGCAGTTCTTC
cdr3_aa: CASSGQELYSPNEQFF

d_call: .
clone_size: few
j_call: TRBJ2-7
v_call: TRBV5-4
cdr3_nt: TGTGCCAGCAGCCCCGACACCAAGTCCTACGAGCAGTACTTC
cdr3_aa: CASSPDTKSYEQYF

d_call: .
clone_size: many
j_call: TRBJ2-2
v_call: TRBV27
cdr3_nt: TGTGCCAGCAAACCTACAGTGCCCACCGGGGAGCTGTTTTTT
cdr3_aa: CASKPTVPTGELFF

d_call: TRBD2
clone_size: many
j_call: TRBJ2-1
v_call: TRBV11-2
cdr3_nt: TGTGCCAGCAGCTTAGGACTAGCGGGAGCGTTGCCCTACAATGAGCAGTTCTTC
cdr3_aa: CASSLGLAGALPYNEQFF

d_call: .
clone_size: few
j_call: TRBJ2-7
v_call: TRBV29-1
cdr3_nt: TGCAGCGTTGAAGACAGGACAAACTACGAGCAGTACTTC
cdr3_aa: CSVEDRTNYEQYF

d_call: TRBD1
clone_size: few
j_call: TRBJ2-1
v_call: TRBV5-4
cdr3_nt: TGTGCCAGCAGCTTTGCACAGGGGGCGGATGAGCAGTTCTTC
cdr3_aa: CASSFAQGADEQFF

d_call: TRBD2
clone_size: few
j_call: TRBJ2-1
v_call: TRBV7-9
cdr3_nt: TGTGCCAGCAGCTCCCTAGCGGGAGGGTACAATGAGCAGTTCTTC
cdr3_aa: CASSSLAGGYNEQFF

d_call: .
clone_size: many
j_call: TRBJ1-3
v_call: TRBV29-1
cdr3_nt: TGCAGCGTGGGGGGACAAAGGAACACCATATATTTT
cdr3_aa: CSVGGQRNTIYF

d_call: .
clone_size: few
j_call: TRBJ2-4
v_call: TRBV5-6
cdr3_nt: TGTGCCAGCACCTATATAGCAGGGGCGCGGAACATTCAGTACTTC
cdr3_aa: CASTYIAGARNIQYF

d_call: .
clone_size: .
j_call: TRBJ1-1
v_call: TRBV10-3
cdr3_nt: TGTGCCATCAGTGACCGGGGGACTGAAGCTTTCTTT
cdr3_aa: CAISDRGTEAFF

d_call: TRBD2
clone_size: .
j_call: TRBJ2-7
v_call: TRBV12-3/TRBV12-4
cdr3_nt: TGTGCCAGCAGCGAACTAGCGTTTGGGTACGAGCAGTACTTC
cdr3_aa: CASSELAFGYEQYF

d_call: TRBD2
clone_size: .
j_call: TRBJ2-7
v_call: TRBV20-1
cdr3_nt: TGCAGTGCTAGAGAAAGAGCGGGAGCCCACGAGCAGTACTTC
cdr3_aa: CSARERAGAHEQYF

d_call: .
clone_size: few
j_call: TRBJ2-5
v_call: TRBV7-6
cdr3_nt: TGTGCCAGCAGCTTAGTATTAGGAGAGACCCAGTACTTC
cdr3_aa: CASSLVLGETQYF

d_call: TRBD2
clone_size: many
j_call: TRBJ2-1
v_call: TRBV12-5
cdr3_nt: TGTGCTAGTGGTTTGTCTAGCGGGATAAATGAGCAGTTCTTC
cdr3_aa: CASGLSSGINEQFF

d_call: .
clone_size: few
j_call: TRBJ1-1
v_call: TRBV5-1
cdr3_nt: TGCGCCAGCAGCGAGGGACCCGAGAACACTGAAGCTTTCTTT
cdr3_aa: CASSEGPENTEAFF

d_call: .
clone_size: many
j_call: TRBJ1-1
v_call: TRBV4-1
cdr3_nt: TGCGCCAGCAGCCAACTTACAGCGAACACTGAAGCTTTCTTT
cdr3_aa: CASSQLTANTEAFF

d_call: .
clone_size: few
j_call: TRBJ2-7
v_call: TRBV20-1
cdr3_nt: TGCAGTGCGGCCCGACAGGTTAACTCCTACGAGCAGTACTTC
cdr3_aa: CSAARQVNSYEQYF